The next 15 T cell receptor beta chains were all read from a single sample in a study of T cell responses to AZD1222 COVID-19 vaccine. The protocol was immunoSEQ multiplex PCR, while the TCRdb copy is restricted to in-frame clones and leaves out a portion. The sample has 100,000 to 140,000 clones, 75% to 90% seen once; the top ten hold over 3.5%. This specimen was peripheral blood, taken on day 0 of AZD1222 vaccination. The receptors here all came from an adult in good health.

The chain has TRBV28 and TRBJ1-1, with a weak D call TRBD1 (5 bases). This CDR3 has 13 residues. V shed 7 bases and J shed 5 bases, with 14 bases lying between them. CDR1 and CDR2 (germline): MDHEN, SYDVKM. CDR3 nucleotide sequence: TGTGCCAGCATAGAGGGGCGTAAGACTGAAGCTTTCTTT. Its protein is CASIEGRKTEAFF. The variable domain in full, completed from reference TRBV28 and TRBJ1-1, reads DVKVTQSSRYLVKRTGEKVFLECVQDMDHENMFWYRQDPGLGLRLIYFSYDVKMKEKGDIPEGYSVSREKKERFSLILESASTNQTSMYLCASIEGRKTEAFFGQGTRLTVV.

There are a few counts of this clone. This chain connects TRBV30 to TRBJ1-6; unclear D gene. The germline V gene encodes CDR1 GTSNPN and CDR2 SVGIG (reference sequence). V dropped 6 bases and J dropped 5 bases, with 11 bases sitting between them. The CDR3 spans 13 residues. The chain's CDR3 is CACEQSNNSPLHF. The CDR3 coding sequence is TGTGCCTGTGAGCAGAGCAATAATTCACCCCTCCACTTT. The variable domain in full, completed from reference TRBV30 and TRBJ1-6, reads SQTIHQWPATLVQPVGSPLSLECTVEGTSNPNLYWYRQAAGRGLQLLFYSVGIGQISSEVPQNLSASRPQDRQFILSSKKLLLSDSGFYLCACEQSNNSPLHFGNGTRLTVT.

The CDR3 loop reads CASSEWGPEQYF. CDR3 in DNA: TGTGCCAGCAGTGAATGGGGACCCGAGCAGTACTTC. The chain is built from TRBV2 and TRBJ2-7; either TRBD1 or TRBD2 may fit D (5 bases each). The ends were cut back, 2 bases at V and 6 bases at J, with 8 bases in the middle. This CDR3 spans 12 amino acids. Germline CDR1 reads SNHLY; CDR2 reads FYNNEI.

The chain carries TRBV6-6 and TRBJ1-4, with no clear D. The CDR3 runs 15 residues. V lost 0 bases and J lost 8, with 13 bases in between. Germline values: CDR1 MNHNY, CDR2 SVGAGI (reference sequence). In DNA, the CDR3 is TGTGCCAGCAGTTACTCGGCAGATGGCGGAGAAAAACTGTTTTTT. Translating gives CASSYSADGGEKLFF.

The chain combines TRBV9 with TRBJ1-6; tentatively, D is TRBD1 (5 bases). CDR1 and CDR2 from the germline V gene are SGDLS and YYNGEE. V was clipped by 3 bases and J by 10 bases, with 11 bases between them. The CDR3 has 13 amino acids. The CDR3 protein is CASSGGVESPLHF. CDR3 nucleotide sequence: TGTGCCAGCAGCGGGGGGGTCGAATCACCCCTCCACTTT.

This clone appeared many times. The genes are TRBV7-3 and TRBJ2-5, with TRBD2 as a possible D gene (6 bases). With 5 bases removed from V and 5 bases from J, the gap between germline ends came to 18 bases. The CDR3 has 15 amino acids. CDR1 and CDR2 (germline): SGHTA, FQGTGA. CDR3 coding DNA: TGTGCCAGCAGCCCGGAGGGTAGCGATGGGGAGACCCAGTACTTC. Translated: CASSPEGSDGETQYF.

This chain uses TRBV7-9 with TRBJ1-1; D not certain. This CDR3 has 14 amino acids. Germline loops: CDR1 SEHNR, CDR2 FQNEAQ (reference sequence). The ends were cut back, 1 base at V and 5 bases at J, with 11 bases in the middle. This CDR3 reads CASSLDGGITEAFF. CDR3 DNA sequence: TGTGCCAGCAGCTTAGACGGCGGGATAACTGAAGCTTTCTTT.

In this sample, this clone turned up once. This chain links TRBV29-1 with TRBJ1-1; possibly TRBD1 for D (6 bases). Germline loops: CDR1 SQVTM, CDR2 ANQGSEA. Trimming took off 4 bases at V and 4 bases at J, with 13 bases between the two ends. This CDR3 contains 13 residues. CDR3 in DNA: TGCAGCGTTGTGCGGGGGGCGGCCACTGAAGCTTTCTTT. Protein: CSVVRGAATEAFF.

The J gene is TRBJ2-2, the V gene TRBV5-1; D is ambiguous. V lost 0 bases and J 7 bases, leaving 10 bases between the germline ends. The CDR3 is made up of 14 amino acids. From germline, CDR1 is SGHRS and CDR2 YFSETQ. CDR3 loop: CASSLAPLGGELFF. CDR3 DNA: TGCGCCAGCAGCTTGGCACCCCTGGGCGGGGAGCTGTTTTTT.

The chain uses TRBV10-3 and TRBJ2-1; possibly TRBD1 for D (5 bases). Trimming took off 4 bases at V and 4 bases at J, with 8 bases between the two ends. The CDR3 runs 13 residues. Germline assignment: CDR1 ENHRY and CDR2 SYGVKD. CDR3 bases: TGTGCCATCAGTGGTACAGGATACAATGAGCAGTTCTTC. Translation gives CAISGTGYNEQFF.

V is TRBV6-4 and J is TRBJ2-1; the match to TRBD2 covers 10 bases. With 3 bases clipped from V and 7 bases from J, the junction kept 3 bases outside the gene matches. The CDR3 runs 14 residues. In germline, CDR1 is MRHNA, CDR2 SNTAGT. The CDR3 nucleotides are TGTGCCAGCAGTGAAGAACTAGCGGGGAATGAGCAGTTCTTC. As protein: CASSEELAGNEQFF.

V and J are TRBV7-8 and TRBJ2-2, with no clear D. Germline V gene data show CDR1 as SGHVS and CDR2 as FQNEAQ. There are 14 residues in the CDR3. V lost 1 base to trimming and J lost 2 bases, with 5 bases between them. The CDR3 reads CASSLVGNTGELFF. The CDR3 coding sequence is TGTGCCAGCAGCTTAGTGGGAAACACCGGGGAGCTGTTTTTT. Full variable domain (outside the CDR3, taken from reference TRBV7-8 and TRBJ2-2): GAGVSQSPRYKVAKRGQDVALRCDPISGHVSLFWYQQALGQGPEFLTYFQNEAQLDKSGLPSDRFFAERPEGSVSTLKIQRTQQEDSAVYLCASSLVGNTGELFFGEGSRLTVL.

About this clone: The junction shows a germline mismatch at one end, possibly a read error. The chain carries TRBV11-3 and TRBJ2-1; possibly TRBD1 for D (6 bases). Per the germline V gene, CDR1 is SGHNT and CDR2 is YENEEA. The CDR3 extends over 15 amino acids. In DNA form, the CDR3 reads TGTGCCAGCAGCATAGACAGGAGCACGATAAATGAGCAGTTCTTC. This sequence encodes CASSIDRSTINEQFF.

This chain joins TRBV5-6 and TRBJ1-2, with 7 bases fitting TRBD1. There are 13 residues in the CDR3. The germline V gene has CDR1 SGHDT and CDR2 YYEEEE. J gave up 4 bases and V 4 bases, and 4 bases lay outside the gene matches. Written as DNA, the CDR3 is TGTGCCAGCAGCAAACAGGGGACCTATGGCTACACCTTC. Translated: CASSKQGTYGYTF.

The V gene is TRBV6-6, the J gene TRBJ2-4, with D uncertain. Trimming removed 2 bases at V and 4 bases at J, with 9 bases between. Looked up from germline, CDR1 is MNHNY and CDR2 is SVGAGI (reference sequence). The CDR3 contains 14 residues. CDR3 bases: TGTGCCAGCAGTTACAGGGTTGAAAAAAACATTCAGTACTTC. This gives the protein CASSYRVEKNIQYF.